The next 4 T cell receptor beta chains were all read from a single sample in a study of cytomegalovirus exposure and HLA in healthy donors. The study ran its PCR with 60 Vbeta and 13 Jbeta primers. Measured with immunoSEQ multiplex PCR; TCRdb has only the in-frame clones, and not every one. The sample shows some 90,000 clones, 81% of them seen only once. Sequencing used PBMCs. These receptors were obtained from a human donor in good health.

The chain uses TRBV4-2 and TRBJ2-3; 10 bases agree with TRBD1. CDR3 length equals 16 residues. Looked up from germline, CDR1 is LGHNA and CDR2 is YNFKEQ. The V segment lost 3 bases and the J segment 3 bases; nucleotides outside the gene matches: 6. This CDR3 is CASSQAGQGVTDTQYF. CDR3 bases: TGTGCCAGCAGCCAGGCCGGACAGGGGGTTACAGATACGCAGTATTTT.

The chain has TRBV7-2 and TRBJ1-2, with TRBD1 identical over 8 bases. This CDR3 is built from 15 residues. CDR1 and CDR2 from the germline V gene are SGHTA and FQGNSA. V lost 4 bases and J lost 3; bases outside the gene matches: 7. The CDR3 region is CASSSGQGLHYGYTF. In nucleotides, the CDR3 is TGTGCCAGCAGCTCCGGACAGGGACTACACTATGGCTACACCTTC.

The chain combines TRBV5-6 with TRBJ2-7; D call uncertain. The germline gives CDR1 SGHDT, CDR2 YYEEEE. The CDR3 runs to 13 residues. V was cut by 0 bases and J by 3 bases, with 7 bases left in between. The CDR3 region has the DNA TGTGCCAGCAGCTTGGTAGCCCACTACGAGCAGTACTTC. It yields the protein CASSLVAHYEQYF.

The genes are TRBV7-9 and TRBJ2-1, with 7 bases that match TRBD2. CDR3 length: 13 amino acids. The J segment lost 6 bases and the V segment lost 6 bases, leaving 5 bases of the junction unmatched. The germline CDR1 and CDR2 sequences are SEHNR and FQNEAQ (reference sequence). The CDR3 loop reads CASRPRTSNEQFF. CDR3 in DNA: TGTGCCAGCAGACCACGGACTAGCAATGAGCAGTTCTTC.